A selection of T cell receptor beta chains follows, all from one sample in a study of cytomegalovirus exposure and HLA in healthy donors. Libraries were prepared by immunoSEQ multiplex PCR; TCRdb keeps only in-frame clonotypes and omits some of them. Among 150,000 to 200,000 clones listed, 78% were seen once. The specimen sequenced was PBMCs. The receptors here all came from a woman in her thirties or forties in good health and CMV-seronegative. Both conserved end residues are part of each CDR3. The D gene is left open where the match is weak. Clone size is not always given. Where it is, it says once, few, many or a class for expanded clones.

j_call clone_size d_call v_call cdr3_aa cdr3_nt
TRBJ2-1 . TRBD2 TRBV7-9 CATAGTSGGYTYNEQFF TGTGCCACCGCCGGGACTAGCGGGGGCTACACCTACAATGAGCAGTTCTTC
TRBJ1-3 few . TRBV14 CASSQVGGRSGNTIYF TGTGCCAGCAGCCAAGTCGGCGGCCGCTCTGGAAACACCATATATTTT
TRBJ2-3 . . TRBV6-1 CASLYSADTQYF TGTGCCAGTCTTTACTCTGCAGATACGCAGTATTTT
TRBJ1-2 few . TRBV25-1 CASSDFGNYGYTF TGTGCCAGCAGTGACTTCGGTAACTATGGCTACACCTTC
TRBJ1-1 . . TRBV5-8 CASSLLVREAFF TGTGCCAGCAGCTTGTTAGTTAGAGAAGCTTTCTTT
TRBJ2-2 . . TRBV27 CASRKSTGELFF TGTGCCAGCAGAAAATCGACCGGGGAGCTGTTTTTT
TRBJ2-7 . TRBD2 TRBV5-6 CASSLGLAGEYYEQYF TGTGCCAGCAGCTTGGGGTTAGCGGGGGAGTACTACGAGCAGTACTTC
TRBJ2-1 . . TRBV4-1 CASSSGPGGTRKLEGQFF TGCGCCAGTAGTTCAGGACCGGGGGGCACCCGAAAGTTAGAGGGACAGTTCTTC
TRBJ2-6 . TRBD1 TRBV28 CASSLQGALGANVLTF TGTGCCAGCAGTTTACAGGGGGCGCTAGGGGCCAACGTCCTGACTTTC
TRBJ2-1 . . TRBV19 CASSQGGGEYNEQFF TGTGCCAGTAGTCAGGGGGGCGGAGAATACAATGAGCAGTTCTTC
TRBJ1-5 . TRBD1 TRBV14 CAGPQGQGFNQPQHF TGTGCCGGACCCCAGGGACAGGGGTTCAATCAGCCCCAGCATTTT
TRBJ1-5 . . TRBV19 CASTPILGGNQPQHF TGTGCCAGTACCCCTATTTTGGGGGGGAATCAGCCCCAGCATTTT
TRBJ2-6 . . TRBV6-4 CASSESGWANVLTF TGTGCCAGCAGTGAGTCAGGCTGGGCCAACGTCCTGACTTTC
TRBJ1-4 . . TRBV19 CASRGDTRNEKLFF TGTGCCAGTAGGGGGGACACCCGTAATGAAAAACTGTTTTTT
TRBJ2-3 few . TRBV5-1 CASSLQSSTDTQYF TGCGCCAGCAGCTTACAGAGTAGCACAGATACGCAGTATTTT
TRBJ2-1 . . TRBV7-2 CASSSPPPTDNEQFF TGTGCCAGCAGCTCCCCGCCGCCAACTGACAATGAGCAGTTCTTC
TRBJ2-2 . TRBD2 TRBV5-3 CARSLRGGPTNTGELFF TGTGCCAGAAGCTTGCGGGGGGGCCCGACGAACACCGGGGAGCTGTTTTTT
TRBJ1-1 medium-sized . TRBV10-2 CASSELWGGRNTEAFF TGCGCCAGCAGTGAGTTATGGGGGGGGCGTAACACTGAAGCTTTCTTT
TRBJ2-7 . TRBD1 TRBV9 CASSGGTAPYEQYF TGTGCCAGCAGCGGGGGGACAGCCCCCTACGAGCAGTACTTC
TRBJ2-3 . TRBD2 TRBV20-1 CSLRGGDTQYF TGCAGCCTACGGGGGGGGGATACGCAGTATTTT
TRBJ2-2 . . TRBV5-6 CASSYNPGELFF TGTGCCAGCAGCTACAACCCGGGGGAGCTGTTTTTT
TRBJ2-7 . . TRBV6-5 CASSPGWEQYF TGTGCCAGCAGTCCCGGTTGGGAGCAGTACTTC
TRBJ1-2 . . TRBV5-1 CASSENFEGYTF TGCGCCAGCAGCGAGAATTTCGAAGGCTACACCTTC
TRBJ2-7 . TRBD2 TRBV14 CASSERTSGGEDEQYF TGTGCCAGCAGTGAGCGGACTAGCGGGGGAGAGGACGAGCAGTACTTC
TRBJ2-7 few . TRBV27 CASSLWRGRVQAVQYF TGTGCCAGCAGTTTATGGCGGGGCAGGGTACAAGCGGTGCAGTACTTC